This T cell receptor (beta chain) was recorded in a study of shared clonotypes between healthy human individuals. Whole-study context: A donor's plate count was three for CD4 naive and three for CD4 memory; CD8 naive had two and CD8 memory one.

The repertoire was sequenced with immunoSEQ multiplex PCR; TCRdb's copy has only in-frame clones and lacks some. The data contain about a million clones, around four fifths of them singletons. Study-wide results and caveats: There were few donors, and this limited the genetic and exposure-history diversity represented. In contrast to clonotypes shared by all four donors, non-shared clonotypes had lower generation probabilities.

This CDR3 spans 12 amino acids. Germline assignment: CDR1 SQVTM and CDR2 ANQGSEA. V was shortened by 2 bases and J by 6 bases, with 9 bases between the two germline ends. This clone was seen many times. Its target is not known. In the CD4+ fraction, cells were divided into CD45RA+ naive and CD45RA-negative memory subsets. The clonotype originates from a man aged 18 to 29 in good health. This chain links TRBV29-1 with TRBJ2-3, with D perhaps being TRBD1 or TRBD2 (5 bases each). Sequencing was performed on memory CD4+ T cells sorted from blood. Subset meaning: CD45RA-negative fraction. The CDR3 nucleotides are TGCAGCGTTGAATGGGGGAAGGATACGCAGTATTTT. Translated, it gives CSVEWGKDTQYF.